This TCR beta chain emerged from a study of shared clonotypes between healthy human individuals. Notes on this clone: Antigen: not known.

An approximately 180 ng quantity of DNA, 25,000 to 35,000 T cell genomes, went into the sorted-subset replicate PCRs. Clones were sequenced by immunoSEQ multiplex PCR, and TCRdb holds only the in-frame ones, with some missing. Of about 710,000 clones in the sample, 60% to 75% were seen once. The V gene's germline CDR1 is SGHRS and CDR2 YFSETQ. This CDR3 spans 12 amino acids. Trimming left V 2 bases short and J 5 bases short, with 7 bases between. Whole-study findings and limits: Non-shared clonotypes had lower generation probabilities than those shared by all four donors. Richness estimates generally favored naive over memory subsets.

The sequence derives from a woman in her 30s in good health. J is TRBJ2-5 and V is TRBV5-1; D not resolved. What was sequenced was memory CD4+ T cells sorted from blood. Subset here: CD45RA-negative fraction. CDR3 sequence reads: CASSFELETQYF. The CDR3 DNA reads as TGCGCCAGCAGCTTCGAGTTGGAGACCCAGTACTTC.